This T cell receptor (beta chain) was retrieved from a study of technical replicates of blood from several donors. TCRdb keeps only in-frame clones here, not all; method: immunoSEQ multiplex PCR. The sample consists of approximately 59,000 clones, approximately 83% of them appearing once. Germline V lookup: CDR1 MNHNY, CDR2 SVGAGI (reference sequence). Trimming stripped 5 bases from V and 2 bases from J, with 10 bases between. This CDR3 is 13 amino acids long. This TCR came from a human donor in good health. Some clones in this sample may be carry-over from other donors' samples. Sequenced: PBMCs. The rearrangement joins TRBV6-6 to TRBJ2-7; D unclear. The chain's CDR3 is CASSISETYEQYF. Here the CDR3 DNA reads TGTGCCAGCAGTATCAGCGAGACCTACGAGCAGTACTTC.